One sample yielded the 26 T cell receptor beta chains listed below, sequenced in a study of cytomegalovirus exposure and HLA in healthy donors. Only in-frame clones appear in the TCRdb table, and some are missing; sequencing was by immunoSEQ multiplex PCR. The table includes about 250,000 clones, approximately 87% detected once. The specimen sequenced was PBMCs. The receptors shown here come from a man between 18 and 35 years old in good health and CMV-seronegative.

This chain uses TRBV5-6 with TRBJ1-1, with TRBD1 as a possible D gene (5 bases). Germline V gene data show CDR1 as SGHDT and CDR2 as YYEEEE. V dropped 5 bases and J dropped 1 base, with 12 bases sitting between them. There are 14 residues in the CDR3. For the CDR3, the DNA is TGTGCCAGCAGACAGGTGATGGAGAACACTGAAGCTTTCTTT. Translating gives CASRQVMENTEAFF. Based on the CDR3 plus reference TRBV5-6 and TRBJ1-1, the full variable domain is DAGVTQSPTHLIKTRGQQVTLRCSPKSGHDTVSWYQQALGQGPQFIFQYYEEEERQRGNFPDRFSGHQFPNYSSELNVNALLLGDSALYLCASRQVMENTEAFFGQGTRLTVV.

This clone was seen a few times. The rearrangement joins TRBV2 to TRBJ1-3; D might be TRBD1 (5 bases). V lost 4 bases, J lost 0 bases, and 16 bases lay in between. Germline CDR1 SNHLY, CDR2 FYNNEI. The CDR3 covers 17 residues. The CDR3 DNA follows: TGTGCCAGCAGTGTCCCGAGGGACGGGAGCTCTGGAAACACCATATATTTT. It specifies CASSVPRDGSSGNTIYF.

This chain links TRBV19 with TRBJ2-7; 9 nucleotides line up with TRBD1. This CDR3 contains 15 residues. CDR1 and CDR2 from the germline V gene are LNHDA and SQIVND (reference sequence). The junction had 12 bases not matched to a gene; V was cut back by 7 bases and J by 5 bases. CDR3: CASNPSGTGTHEQYF. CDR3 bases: TGTGCCAGTAACCCGTCCGGGACAGGGACCCACGAGCAGTACTTC.

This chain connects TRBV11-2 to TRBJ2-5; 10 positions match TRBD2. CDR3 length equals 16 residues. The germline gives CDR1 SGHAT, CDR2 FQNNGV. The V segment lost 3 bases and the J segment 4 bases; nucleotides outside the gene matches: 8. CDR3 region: CASSFSRLAGVETQYF. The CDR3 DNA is TGTGCCAGCAGCTTCTCCCGGCTAGCGGGAGTAGAGACCCAGTACTTC.

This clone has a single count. CDR3 nucleotide sequence: TGTGCCAGCAGTGAGCTAGCCACCACCTACGAGCAGTACTTC. As protein: CASSELATTYEQYF. This chain uses TRBV2 with TRBJ2-7; tentatively, D is TRBD2 (5 bases). Germline lookup yields CDR1 SNHLY and CDR2 FYNNEI. The CDR3 is made up of 14 amino acids. V was clipped by 3 bases and J by 2 bases, with 11 bases between them.

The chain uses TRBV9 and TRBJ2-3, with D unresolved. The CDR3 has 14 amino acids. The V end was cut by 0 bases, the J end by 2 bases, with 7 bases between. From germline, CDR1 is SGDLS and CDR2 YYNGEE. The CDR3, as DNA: TGTGCCAGCAGCGTAGGTGGCCTCACAGATACGCAGTATTTT. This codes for CASSVGGLTDTQYF.

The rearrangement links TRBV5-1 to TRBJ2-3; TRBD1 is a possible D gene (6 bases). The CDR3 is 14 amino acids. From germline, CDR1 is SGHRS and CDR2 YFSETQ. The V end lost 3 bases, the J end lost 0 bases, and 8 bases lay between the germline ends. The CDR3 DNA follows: TGCGCCAGCAGCTCAGGGGCTAGCACAGATACGCAGTATTTT. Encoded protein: CASSSGASTDTQYF.

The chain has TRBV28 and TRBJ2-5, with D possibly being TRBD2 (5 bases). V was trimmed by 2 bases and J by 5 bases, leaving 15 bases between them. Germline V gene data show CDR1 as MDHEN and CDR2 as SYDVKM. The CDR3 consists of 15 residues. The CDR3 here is CASSLVASTAETQYF. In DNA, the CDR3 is TGTGCCAGCAGTTTAGTGGCTAGCACGGCTGAGACCCAGTACTTC.

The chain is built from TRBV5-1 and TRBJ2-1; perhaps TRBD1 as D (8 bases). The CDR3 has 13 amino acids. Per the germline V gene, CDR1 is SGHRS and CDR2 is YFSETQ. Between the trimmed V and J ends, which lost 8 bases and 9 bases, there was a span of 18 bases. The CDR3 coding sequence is TGCGCCAGTACCGGACAGGGAGGGGGTGAGCAGTTCTTC. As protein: CASTGQGGGEQFF.

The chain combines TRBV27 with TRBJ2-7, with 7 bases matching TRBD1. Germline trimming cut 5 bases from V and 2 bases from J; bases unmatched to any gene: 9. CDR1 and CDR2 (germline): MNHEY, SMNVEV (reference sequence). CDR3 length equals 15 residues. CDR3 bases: TGTGCCAGCAGTCCCCGGGCCGACAGGGCCTACGAGCAGTACTTC. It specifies CASSPRADRAYEQYF.

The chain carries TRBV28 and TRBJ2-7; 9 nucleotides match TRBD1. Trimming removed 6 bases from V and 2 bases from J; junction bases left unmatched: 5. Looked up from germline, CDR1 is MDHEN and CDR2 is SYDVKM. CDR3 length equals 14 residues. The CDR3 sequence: CASRSGTGPYEQYF. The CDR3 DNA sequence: TGTGCCAGCAGGAGCGGGACAGGGCCCTACGAGCAGTACTTC. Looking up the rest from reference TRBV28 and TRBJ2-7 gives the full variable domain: DVKVTQSSRYLVKRTGEKVFLECVQDMDHENMFWYRQDPGLGLRLIYFSYDVKMKEKGDIPEGYSVSREKKERFSLILESASTNQTSMYLCASRSGTGPYEQYFGPGTRLTVT.

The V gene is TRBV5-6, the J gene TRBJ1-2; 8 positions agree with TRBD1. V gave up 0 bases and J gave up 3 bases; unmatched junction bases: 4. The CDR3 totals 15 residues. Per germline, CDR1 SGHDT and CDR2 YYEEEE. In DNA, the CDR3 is TGTGCCAGCAGCTTGGTGGACAGGGACGACTATGGCTACACCTTC. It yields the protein CASSLVDRDDYGYTF. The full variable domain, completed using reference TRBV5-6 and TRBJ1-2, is DAGVTQSPTHLIKTRGQQVTLRCSPKSGHDTVSWYQQALGQGPQFIFQYYEEEERQRGNFPDRFSGHQFPNYSSELNVNALLLGDSALYLCASSLVDRDDYGYTFGSGTRLTVV.

The CDR3 reads CASSLGGLVATDTQYF. CDR3 nucleotides: TGTGCCAGCAGCTTGGGTGGTCTAGTTGCCACAGATACGCAGTATTTT. The rearrangement uses TRBV5-5 and TRBJ2-3; D is unclear. Trimming stripped 0 bases from V and 2 bases from J, with 13 bases between. This CDR3 is built from 16 residues. Looked up from germline, CDR1 is SGHKS and CDR2 is YYEKEE (reference sequence).

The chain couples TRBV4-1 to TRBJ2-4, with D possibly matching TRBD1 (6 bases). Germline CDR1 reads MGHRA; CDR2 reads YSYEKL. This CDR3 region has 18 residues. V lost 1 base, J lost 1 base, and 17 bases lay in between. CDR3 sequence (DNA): TGCGCCAGCAGCCAAGCACACAGGGCCCCCAAGGCCAAAAACATTCAGTACTTC. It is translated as CASSQAHRAPKAKNIQYF.

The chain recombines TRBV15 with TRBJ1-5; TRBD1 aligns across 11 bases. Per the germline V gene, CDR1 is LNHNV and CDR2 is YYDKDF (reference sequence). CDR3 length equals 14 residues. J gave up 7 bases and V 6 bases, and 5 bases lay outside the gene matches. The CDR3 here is CATSGQGAWQPQHF. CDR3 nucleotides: TGTGCCACCAGTGGACAGGGGGCATGGCAGCCCCAGCATTTT.

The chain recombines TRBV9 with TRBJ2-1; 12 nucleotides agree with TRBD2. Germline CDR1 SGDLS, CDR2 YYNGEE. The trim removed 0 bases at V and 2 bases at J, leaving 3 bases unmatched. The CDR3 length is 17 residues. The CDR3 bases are TGTGCCAGCAGCGTAGGGCCTAGCGGGGGGGCCTACAATGAGCAGTTCTTC. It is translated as CASSVGPSGGAYNEQFF.

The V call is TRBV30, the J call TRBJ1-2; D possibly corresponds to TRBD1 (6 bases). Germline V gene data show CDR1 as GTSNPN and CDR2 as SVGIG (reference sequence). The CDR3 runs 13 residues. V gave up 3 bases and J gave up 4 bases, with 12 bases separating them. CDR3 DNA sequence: TGTGCCTGGAGGGATGGACAGATCTATGGCTACACCTTC. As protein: CAWRDGQIYGYTF.

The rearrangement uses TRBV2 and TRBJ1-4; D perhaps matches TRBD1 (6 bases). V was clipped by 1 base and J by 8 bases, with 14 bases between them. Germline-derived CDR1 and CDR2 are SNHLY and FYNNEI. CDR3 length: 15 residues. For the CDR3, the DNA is TGTGCCAGCAGTGAAGGAACAGGGAGAAACGAAAAACTGTTTTTT. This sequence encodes CASSEGTGRNEKLFF.

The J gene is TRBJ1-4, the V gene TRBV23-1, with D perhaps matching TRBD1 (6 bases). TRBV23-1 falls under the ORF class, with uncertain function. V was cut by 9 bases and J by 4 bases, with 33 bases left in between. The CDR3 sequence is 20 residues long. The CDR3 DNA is TGCGCCAGATACATCGGCGGGTTGAGTAGGGGGAAAGGACTTAATGAAAAACTGTTTTTT. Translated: CARYIGGLSRGKGLNEKLFF.

In DNA form, the CDR3 reads TGTGCCAGCAGCTTATTAGCGGGGGGCCCAAATGAGCAGTTCTTC. As protein: CASSLLAGGPNEQFF. The V gene is TRBV7-2, the J gene TRBJ2-1; TRBD2 agrees at 10 bases. J was trimmed by 7 bases and V by 2 bases; bases with no gene match: 5. This CDR3 is 15 amino acids long. Germline V gene lookup returns CDR1 SGHTA and CDR2 FQGNSA.

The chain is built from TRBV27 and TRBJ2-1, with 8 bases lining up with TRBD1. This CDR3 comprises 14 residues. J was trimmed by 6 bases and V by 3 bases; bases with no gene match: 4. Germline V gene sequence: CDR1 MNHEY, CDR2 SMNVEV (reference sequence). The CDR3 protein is CASSFLGQGNEQFF. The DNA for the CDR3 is TGTGCCAGCAGTTTCCTCGGACAGGGCAATGAGCAGTTCTTC.

The CDR3 bases are TGTGCCAGCAGGCTGACACGGGAAAAACTGTTTTTT. Translating gives CASRLTREKLFF. The V gene is TRBV4-2, the J gene TRBJ1-4; no firm D call. This CDR3 has 12 amino acids. V dropped 6 bases and J dropped 8 bases, with 10 bases sitting between them. The germline V gene has CDR1 LGHNA and CDR2 YNFKEQ.

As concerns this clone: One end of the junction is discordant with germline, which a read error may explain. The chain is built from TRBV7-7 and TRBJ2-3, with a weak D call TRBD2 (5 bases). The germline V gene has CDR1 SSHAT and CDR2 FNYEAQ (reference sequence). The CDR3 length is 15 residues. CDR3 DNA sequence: TGTGCTAGCAGCCCGTACACCAGGAGCGGAGATACGCAGTATTTT. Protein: CASSPYTRSGDTQYF.

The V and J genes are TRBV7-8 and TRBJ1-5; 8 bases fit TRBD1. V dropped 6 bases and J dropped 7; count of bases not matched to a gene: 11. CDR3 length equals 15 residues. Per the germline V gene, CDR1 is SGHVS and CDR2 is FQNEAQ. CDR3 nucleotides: TGTGCCAGCAGTCAGGACAGGGCGGTAAGACAGCCCCAGCATTTT. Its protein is CASSQDRAVRQPQHF.

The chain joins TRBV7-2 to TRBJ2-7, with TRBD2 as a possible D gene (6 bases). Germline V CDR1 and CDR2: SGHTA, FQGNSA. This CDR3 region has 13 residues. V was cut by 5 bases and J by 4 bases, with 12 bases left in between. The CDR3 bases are TGTGCCAGCAGCCAGCGGGTGGATTACGAGCAGTACTTC. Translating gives CASSQRVDYEQYF. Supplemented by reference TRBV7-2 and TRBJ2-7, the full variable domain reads GAGVSQSPSNKVTEKGKDVELRCDPISGHTALYWYRQSLGQGLEFLIYFQGNSAPDKSGLPSDRFSAERTGGSVSTLTIQRTQQEDSAVYLCASSQRVDYEQYFGPGTRLTVT.

CDR3 in DNA: TGCAGCGTTTCAATATCAGCGGAAGAGACCCAGTACTTC. This gives the protein CSVSISAEETQYF. The chain uses TRBV29-1 and TRBJ2-5; the D gene is possibly TRBD2 (5 bases). Trimming left V 5 bases short and J 3 bases short, with 13 bases between. The CDR3 spans 13 residues. CDR1 SQVTM and CDR2 ANQGSEA come from the germline V gene.